Each of the 20 T cell receptor beta chains below was sequenced from the same sample in a study of OX40 agonist ivuxolimab in advanced cancers. Libraries were prepared by immunoSEQ multiplex PCR; TCRdb keeps only in-frame clonotypes and omits some of them. Of over 45,000 clones listed, nearly 80% are singletons. The sequenced sample was CD4+ or CD8+ T cells sorted from blood, obtained in a trial of the OX40 agonist ivuxolimab. The receptors derive from an adult with an advanced solid tumor such as melanoma, head and neck, liver or kidney cancer.

This chain links TRBV19 with TRBJ1-6, with D perhaps TRBD1 (6 bases). The CDR3 is 15 amino acids. V lost 9 bases and J 7 bases, leaving 19 bases between the germline ends. CDR1 is LNHDA, CDR2 SQIVND, per germline (reference sequence). The CDR3 bases are TGTGCCAGCAGAATACGTAGACAGGCAAATTCACCCCTCCACTTT. Translating gives CASRIRRQANSPLHF. The full variable domain, its missing parts supplied by reference TRBV19 and TRBJ1-6, is DGGITQSPKYLFRKEGQNVTLSCEQNLNHDAMYWYRQDPGQGLRLIYYSQIVNDFQKGDIAEGYSVSREKKESFPLTVTSAQKNPTAFYLCASRIRRQANSPLHFGNGTRLTVT.

The CDR3 nucleotides are TGTGCCAGCAGTTCCCCCGACAGAATGAACACTGAAGCTTTCTTT. This gives the protein CASSSPDRMNTEAFF. V is TRBV28 and J is TRBJ1-1; TRBD1 might be the D (5 bases). From germline, CDR1 is MDHEN and CDR2 SYDVKM. The length of the CDR3 is 15 residues. V was trimmed by 4 bases and J by 0 bases, leaving 12 bases between them.

The chain carries TRBV18 and TRBJ2-7; 8 bases match TRBD1. This CDR3 has 17 residues. Germline values: CDR1 KGHSH, CDR2 LQKENI. Trimming at V came to 3 bases and at J to 2 bases, leaving 12 bases not matched to a gene. CDR3 sequence: CASSPYSPGQGPYEQYF. The CDR3, as DNA: TGTGCCAGCTCACCTTACTCGCCTGGACAGGGACCCTACGAGCAGTACTTC.

The rearrangement joins TRBV25-1 to TRBJ2-7; the match to TRBD1 covers 8 bases. Trimming removed 0 bases from V and 3 bases from J; junction bases left unmatched: 7. The CDR3 is made up of 16 amino acids. Per the germline V gene, CDR1 is MGHDK and CDR2 is SYGVNS. The CDR3 loop reads CASSEYGGQAIYEQYF. DNA of the CDR3: TGTGCCAGCAGTGAATATGGGGGACAGGCTATCTACGAGCAGTACTTC.

This clone was counted only a few times. The rearrangement uses TRBV21-1 and TRBJ1-3; the table's D call of TRBD1 was not tested on the DNA. TRBV21-1 is a pseudogene. The CDR3 has 15 residues. The CDR3 loop reads CASSTQVSSGNTIYF. The CDR3 region has the DNA TGTGCCAGCAGCACCCAGGTCAGCTCTGGAAACACCATATATTTT.

This chain uses TRBV5-6 with TRBJ2-7; 7 bases are shared with TRBD2. CDR3 length equals 16 residues. Trimming removed 0 bases from V and 1 base from J; junction bases left unmatched: 7. The germline CDR1 and CDR2 sequences are SGHDT and YYEEEE. This chain's CDR3 is CASSLERGSWSYEQYF. In DNA, the CDR3 is TGTGCCAGCAGCTTGGAGCGCGGGAGTTGGTCCTACGAGCAGTACTTC. Based on the CDR3 plus reference TRBV5-6 and TRBJ2-7, the full variable domain is DAGVTQSPTHLIKTRGQQVTLRCSPKSGHDTVSWYQQALGQGPQFIFQYYEEEERQRGNFPDRFSGHQFPNYSSELNVNALLLGDSALYLCASSLERGSWSYEQYFGPGTRLTVT.

The chain couples TRBV15 to TRBJ1-2; no clear D. Germline values: CDR1 LNHNV, CDR2 YYDKDF (reference sequence). The CDR3 extends over 14 amino acids. The ends were cut back, 0 bases at V and 4 bases at J, with 9 bases in the middle. The CDR3 DNA is TGTGCCACCAGCAGAGATGTACTGGGCTATGGCTACACCTTC. Protein sequence: CATSRDVLGYGYTF.

The genes are TRBV7-8 and TRBJ1-6, with 9 nucleotides matching TRBD1. V lost 0 bases and J lost 7; bases outside the gene matches: 7. The CDR3 is 17 amino acids. CDR1 and CDR2 (germline): SGHVS, FQNEAQ. CDR3 protein: CASSLAATGGWNSPLHF. The CDR3 DNA reads TGTGCCAGCAGCTTAGCGGCGACAGGGGGTTGGAATTCACCCCTCCACTTT.

The chain uses TRBV28 and TRBJ1-1; TRBD1 matches at 7 bases. This CDR3 is built from 12 residues. Looked up from germline, CDR1 is MDHEN and CDR2 is SYDVKM. The CDR3 coding sequence is TGTAAGACAGGACAGGCGAACACTGAAGCTTTCTTT. It is translated as CKTGQANTEAFF.

This clone was seen a handful of times. The chain couples TRBV7-2 to TRBJ1-1; D not certain. The CDR3 totals 14 residues. V was clipped by 1 base and J by 1 base, with 7 bases between them. Germline CDR1 SGHTA, CDR2 FQGNSA. CDR3 nucleotide sequence: TGTGCCAGCAGCTTAGGCGAGGCGAACACTGAAGCTTTCTTT. It codes for CASSLGEANTEAFF.

A few counts support this clone. V usage is TRBV28 and J usage is TRBJ1-2; D is unclear. The CDR3 is 14 residues long. CDR1 is MDHEN and CDR2 is SYDVKM in the germline V gene. Trimming pared 5 bases from V and 2 bases from J, leaving 12 bases between. This CDR3 reads CASSVVGRNYGYTF. CDR3 nucleotide sequence: TGTGCCAGCAGTGTGGTGGGGAGGAACTATGGCTACACCTTC.

The chain joins TRBV7-2 to TRBJ1-1; perhaps TRBD1 as D (5 bases). Trimming cost V 5 bases and J 0 bases, with 13 bases left between them. The CDR3 length is 15 residues. From germline, CDR1 is SGHTA and CDR2 FQGNSA. The CDR3 sequence is CASSDLGQLNTEAFF. The CDR3, as DNA: TGTGCCAGCAGCGATCTAGGACAATTGAACACTGAAGCTTTCTTT.

This chain links TRBV7-8 with TRBJ2-1; weak D call: TRBD2 (7 bases). Germline V gene sequence: CDR1 SGHVS, CDR2 FQNEAQ. Trimming removed 3 bases at V and 8 bases at J, with 11 bases between. The CDR3 sequence is 13 residues long. The CDR3, as DNA: TGTGCCAGCAGCTTGCGGGGGCCGTATGAGCAGTTCTTC. Protein: CASSLRGPYEQFF. Using reference TRBV7-8 and TRBJ2-1 for the parts outside the CDR3, the full variable domain is GAGVSQSPRYKVAKRGQDVALRCDPISGHVSLFWYQQALGQGPEFLTYFQNEAQLDKSGLPSDRFFAERPEGSVSTLKIQRTQQEDSAVYLCASSLRGPYEQFFGPGTRLTVL.

Turning to this clone: Sequence at one end of the junction differs from germline and may be a read error. This rearrangement joins TRBV6-1 to TRBJ2-7, with a weak D call TRBD1 (7 bases). Germline V lookup: CDR1 MNHNS, CDR2 SASEGT. CDR3 length: 14 residues. The CDR3 spells CASPNRGRSTGLDF. As DNA, the CDR3 is TGTGCCAGTCCGAATCGGGGGCGATCGACAGGGTTGGACTTC.

V is TRBV28 and J is TRBJ2-1, with a weak D call TRBD1 (6 bases). This CDR3 spans 15 amino acids. The V gene lost 2 bases and the J gene lost 8 bases, with 16 bases spanning the gap. Germline V gene sequence: CDR1 MDHEN, CDR2 SYDVKM. The CDR3 sequence: CASSLITGTRDEQFF. For the CDR3, the DNA is TGTGCCAGCAGTTTAATCACAGGGACGAGGGATGAGCAGTTCTTC.

The rearrangement links TRBV19 to TRBJ1-4; 7 bases match TRBD1. This CDR3 is built from 15 residues. The V and J ends lost 6 bases and 5 bases, in that order; junction bases with no gene match: 9. Germline-derived CDR1 and CDR2 are LNHDA and SQIVND (reference sequence). As DNA, the CDR3 is TGTGCCAGTAGCCCGGGACAGTTAACGAATGAAAAACTGTTTTTT. This encodes CASSPGQLTNEKLFF.

The V and J genes are TRBV18 and TRBJ2-6, with D perhaps matching TRBD1 (5 bases). Germline V gene lookup returns CDR1 KGHSH and CDR2 LQKENI. Trimming pared 3 bases from V and 0 bases from J, leaving 9 bases between. This CDR3 comprises 16 residues. CDR3 region: CASSPTRGSGANVLTF. The CDR3 coding sequence is TGTGCCAGCTCACCGACAAGGGGCTCTGGGGCCAACGTCCTGACTTTC.

This sequence joins TRBV7-2 and TRBJ2-2; maybe TRBD2 (5 bases). The germline V and J ends were trimmed by 1 base and 6 bases, with 12 bases remaining between them. Germline V gene sequence: CDR1 SGHTA, CDR2 FQGNSA. The CDR3 loop spans 15 amino acids. CDR3 nucleotides: TGTGCCAGCAGCTTAGGAGGAGGAACGCCCGGGGAGCTGTTTTTT. It yields the protein CASSLGGGTPGELFF.

This sequence joins TRBV5-1 and TRBJ1-6; D call uncertain. Looked up from germline, CDR1 is SGHRS and CDR2 is YFSETQ. Trimming removed 3 bases at V and 9 bases at J, with 16 bases between. The CDR3 runs 15 residues. CDR3 bases: TGCGCCAGCAGCTCAAGACAATCAACCGGTTCACCCCTCCACTTT. Amino acid sequence: CASSSRQSTGSPLHF.

V and J are TRBV10-2 and TRBJ2-2; 9 positions agree with TRBD2. V trimming: 3 bases; J trimming: 2 bases; junction bases outside the gene matches: 10. In germline, CDR1 is WSHSY, CDR2 SAAADI. The CDR3 sequence is 18 residues long. The CDR3 protein is CASSDSGLALLNTGELFF. Here the CDR3 DNA reads TGCGCCAGCAGTGATTCGGGACTAGCCCTGTTAAACACCGGGGAGCTGTTTTTT.